Presented here are 23 T cell receptor beta chains from one specimen sequenced in a study of blood T cell repertoires in COVID-19. TCRdb's copy holds only in-frame clones and misses some; the assay was immunoSEQ multiplex PCR. Counted here are about 290,000 clones, over 80% occurring once; the ten biggest clones make up 4.1%. Material for sequencing was peripheral blood. The receptor source for this set is a woman aged 50 to 65 with active or convalescent COVID-19.

The chain links TRBV7-9 to TRBJ2-3, with D perhaps matching TRBD1 (5 bases). The CDR3 sequence is 15 residues long. The germline V and J ends were trimmed by 1 base and 4 bases, with 12 bases remaining between them. Germline loops: CDR1 SEHNR, CDR2 FQNEAQ (reference sequence). CDR3 sequence: CASSLGTGDADTQYF. As DNA, the CDR3 is TGTGCCAGCAGCTTAGGCACAGGAGATGCAGATACGCAGTATTTT.

V is TRBV28 and J is TRBJ2-1; 7 nucleotides match TRBD2. The CDR3 runs to 16 residues. After removal of 3 bases from V and 5 bases from J, the junction contained 10 bases not matched to a gene. CDR1 and CDR2 from the germline V gene are MDHEN and SYDVKM. The CDR3 loop is CASSFRGRVLDNEQFF. DNA for the CDR3: TGTGCCAGCAGTTTTCGGGGGAGGGTCCTTGACAATGAGCAGTTCTTC.

The chain carries TRBV2 and TRBJ2-1, with 7 bases fitting TRBD2. In germline, CDR1 is SNHLY, CDR2 FYNNEI. V lost 7 bases, J lost 5 bases, and 17 bases stayed unmatched. The CDR3 has 17 residues. The DNA of the CDR3 is TGTGCCAGCACACTCGGCGGGGCTAGCGGTCCAAACAATGAGCAGTTCTTC. Translation gives CASTLGGASGPNNEQFF.

As regards this clone: A junction boundary mismatches the germline segment, possibly from a read error. The chain employs TRBV6-5 and TRBJ2-7; 9 bases map to TRBD2. This CDR3 is built from 12 residues. From germline, CDR1 is MNHEY and CDR2 SVGAGI. The DNA of the CDR3 is TGTGCCAACCTTAGCGGGAGTCCCGACTACGGTTTC. Residues: CANLSGSPDYGF.

This sequence joins TRBV2 and TRBJ2-7, with 7 bases aligning to TRBD1. Germline loops: CDR1 SNHLY, CDR2 FYNNEI. This CDR3 has 13 amino acids. Trimming removed 5 bases from V and 3 bases from J; junction bases left unmatched: 4. The CDR3 spells CASSQGVYYEQYF. The CDR3 region has the DNA TGTGCCAGCAGTCAGGGGGTTTACTACGAGCAGTACTTC.

The rearrangement links TRBV2 to TRBJ2-7; TRBD2 agrees at 7 bases. With V trimmed by 6 bases and J by 2 bases, 7 bases remained unmatched. The CDR3 is 14 amino acids. From germline, CDR1 is SNHLY and CDR2 FYNNEI. The CDR3, as DNA: TGTGCCAGCAGGGGAGGGTCGGGAACCTACGAGCAGTACTTC. Protein: CASRGGSGTYEQYF. Drawing the rest from reference TRBV2 and TRBJ2-7, the complete variable domain is EPEVTQTPSHQVTQMGQEVILRCVPISNHLYFYWYRQILGQKVEFLVSFYNNEISEKSEIFDDQFSVERPDGSNFTLKIRSTKLEDSAMYFCASRGGSGTYEQYFGPGTRLTVT.

This chain links TRBV10-3 with TRBJ2-3, with 9 positions matching TRBD2. The trim removed 4 bases at V and 7 bases at J, leaving 6 bases unmatched. The CDR3 totals 14 residues. Germline V gene sequence: CDR1 ENHRY, CDR2 SYGVKD. In DNA form, the CDR3 reads TGTGCCATCAGTGGTTCTAGCGGGGCATATACGCAGTATTTT. Translation: CAISGSSGAYTQYF.

Only one count was recorded for this clone. CDR3 bases: TGTGCCAGCAGCTTTGGCGGGAGGACGGAGACCCAGTACTTC. This translates into CASSFGGRTETQYF. The rearrangement links TRBV5-4 to TRBJ2-5; 8 bases match TRBD2. This CDR3 contains 14 residues. The germline V gene has CDR1 SGHNT and CDR2 YYREEE (reference sequence). V was clipped by 2 bases and J by 5 bases; unmatched bases: 5.

The rearrangement joins TRBV3-1 (or the pseudogene TRBV3-2) to TRBJ1-2; tentatively, D is TRBD1 (6 bases). Germline V lookup: CDR1 LGHDT, CDR2 YNNKEL (reference sequence). Between the trimmed V and J ends, which lost 1 base and 4 bases, there was a span of 13 bases. The CDR3 is 15 amino acids. CDR3 sequence reads: CASSQGTDRSYGYTF. DNA for the CDR3: TGTGCCAGCAGCCAAGGGACAGACCGAAGCTATGGCTACACCTTC.

The V call is TRBV7-3, the J call TRBJ2-2, with a possible D match to TRBD2 (5 bases). This CDR3 spans 15 amino acids. Germline assignment: CDR1 SGHTA and CDR2 FQGTGA. Trimming shortened V by 5 bases and J by 2 bases, and 12 bases separated the two germline ends. This chain's CDR3 is CASSPTSGNTGELFF. The DNA for the CDR3 is TGTGCCAGCAGCCCAACGAGCGGTAACACCGGGGAGCTGTTTTTT.

V gene TRBV28 combines with J gene TRBJ1-2; D is ambiguous. Trimming stripped 7 bases from V and 11 bases from J, with 20 bases between. Germline-derived CDR1 and CDR2 are MDHEN and SYDVKM. The CDR3 consists of 13 residues. CDR3 sequence: CASTLFDTGKYTF. CDR3 coding DNA: TGTGCCAGCACCCTCTTTGACACGGGAAAATACACCTTC.

The chain combines TRBV28 with TRBJ1-2; TRBD1 might be the D (5 bases). Deletions cut 6 bases from V and 4 bases from J, with 18 bases between. This CDR3 spans 15 amino acids. Germline assignment: CDR1 MDHEN and CDR2 SYDVKM. The CDR3 nucleotides read TGTGCCAGCAGACAGAGATTGGGGCGCAGCTATGGCTACACCTTC. As protein: CASRQRLGRSYGYTF.

This rearrangement joins TRBV28 to TRBJ1-2; 10 bases are a match to TRBD1. Germline loops: CDR1 MDHEN, CDR2 SYDVKM. There are 13 residues in the CDR3. The trim removed 3 bases at V and 10 bases at J, leaving 5 bases unmatched. DNA of the CDR3: TGTGCCAGCAGTTTGCTGGGACAGGGGCACTACACCTTC. Its translation: CASSLLGQGHYTF.

The chain carries TRBV6-5 and TRBJ2-1; 11 bases are a match to TRBD2. The CDR3 totals 15 residues. V lost 5 bases, J lost 7 bases, and 7 bases stayed unmatched. CDR1 and CDR2 from the germline V gene are MNHEY and SVGAGI. The CDR3 nucleotides are TGTGCCAGCAGTATACTAGCGGGAGAAGGTAATGAGCAGTTCTTC. Protein: CASSILAGEGNEQFF.

The chain links TRBV5-5 to TRBJ2-7; TRBD1 matches at 8 bases. The V gene end was trimmed by 6 bases and the J gene end by 2 bases; junction bases not matched to a gene: 13. Looked up from germline, CDR1 is SGHKS and CDR2 is YYEKEE (reference sequence). This CDR3 comprises 16 residues. The DNA for the CDR3 is TGTGCCAGCACCTTCGGATTGGCAGGGGGCCCCTACGAGCAGTACTTC. Translated: CASTFGLAGGPYEQYF.

The V and J genes are TRBV27 and TRBJ1-1; 8 bases line up with TRBD1. This CDR3 has 14 residues. The junction had 5 bases not matched to a gene; V was cut back by 2 bases and J by 6 bases. Germline assignment: CDR1 MNHEY and CDR2 SMNVEV (reference sequence). CDR3 in amino acids: CASSLTGGDAEAFF. CDR3 DNA: TGTGCCAGCAGTTTAACAGGGGGGGACGCTGAAGCTTTCTTT.

V usage is TRBV28 and J usage is TRBJ1-2; no clear D gene. The germline V gene has CDR1 MDHEN and CDR2 SYDVKM. This CDR3 is built from 13 residues. V was trimmed by 6 bases and J by 7 bases, leaving 15 bases between them. The CDR3 loop is CASSPLRVTGYTF. The CDR3 DNA reads TGTGCCAGCAGCCCCCTCCGGGTAACTGGCTACACCTTC.

This chain links TRBV2 with TRBJ1-4; perhaps TRBD1 as D (5 bases). V lost 3 bases, J lost 0 bases, and 14 bases lay in between. The CDR3 spans 17 residues. Per germline, CDR1 SNHLY and CDR2 FYNNEI. CDR3 in amino acids: CASSDLRQTATNEKLFF. The CDR3, as DNA: TGTGCCAGCAGTGATCTTAGACAGACGGCAACTAATGAAAAACTGTTTTTT.

Written as DNA, the CDR3 is TGTGCCAGCAGCCAGGGGGGACGCTCCTACGAGCAGTACTTC. Protein: CASSQGGRSYEQYF. The rearrangement links TRBV7-2 to TRBJ2-7; a weak D match, TRBD1 (7 bases). The CDR3 spans 14 residues. V shed 5 bases and J shed 0 bases, with 11 bases lying between them. Germline-derived CDR1 and CDR2 are SGHTA and FQGNSA.

Details on this clone: Other DNA sequences in the same sample also yield this CDR3. The CDR3 region has the DNA TGTGCCAGCAGCTTAAGGCCCGAGGGAAGAGGTGATACGCAGTATTTT. The encoded protein is CASSLRPEGRGDTQYF. The genes are TRBV7-9 and TRBJ2-3, with D perhaps TRBD2 (5 bases). V lost 2 bases and J 6 bases, leaving 18 bases between the germline ends. Germline loops: CDR1 SEHNR, CDR2 FQNEAQ (reference sequence). The length of the CDR3 is 16 residues.

This rearrangement joins TRBV29-1 to TRBJ1-2; TRBD1 matches 11 bases. Germline V gene data show CDR1 as SQVTM and CDR2 as ANQGSEA. V trimming: 7 bases; J trimming: 8 bases; junction bases outside the gene matches: 6. The CDR3 length is 12 residues. The CDR3 sequence is CSAQGQGEGYTF. In DNA, the CDR3 is TGCAGCGCACAGGGACAGGGGGAAGGCTACACCTTC.

The chain uses TRBV5-1 and TRBJ2-5; a weak D match, TRBD2 (5 bases). Germline V gene data show CDR1 as SGHRS and CDR2 as YFSETQ. The V gene lost 0 bases and the J gene lost 5 bases, with 11 bases spanning the gap. The CDR3 contains 14 residues. The CDR3 spells CASSLGGAWETQYF. The CDR3 DNA reads as TGCGCCAGCAGCTTGGGGGGAGCATGGGAGACCCAGTACTTC.

The chain recombines TRBV5-1 with TRBJ2-3; no clear D gene. Germline CDR1 reads SGHRS; CDR2 reads YFSETQ. The CDR3 consists of 12 residues. Trimming pared 3 bases from V and 6 bases from J, leaving 8 bases between. CDR3 coding DNA: TGCGCCAGCAGCTGGGCCCCGGATACGCAGTATTTT. Its protein is CASSWAPDTQYF.